The sequence of this TCR beta chain was determined in a study of shared clonotypes between healthy human individuals. The wider study: Three plates were used per donor for CD4 naive, three for CD4 memory, two for CD8 naive and one for CD8 memory.

Between the trimmed V and J ends, which lost 0 bases and 2 bases, there was a span of 5 bases. Germline V gene data show CDR1 as SGHTA and CDR2 as FQGTGA. The length of the CDR3 is 13 residues. Libraries were prepared by immunoSEQ multiplex PCR; TCRdb keeps only in-frame clonotypes and omits some of them. The table shows 190,000 or so clones, with 65% to 70% occurring only once. The chain joins TRBV7-3 to TRBJ2-7; D gene unclear. Sequencing was performed on memory CD4+ T cells sorted from blood. Subset defined: CD45RA-negative fraction. The TCR comes from a man aged 25-40 years in good health. The CDR3 loop reads CASSLTFPYEQYF. CDR3 nucleotide sequence: TGTGCCAGCAGCTTAACCTTCCCCTACGAGCAGTACTTC.